This paragraph reports one TCR beta chain. The record originates from a study of blood T cell repertoires in COVID-19. Assay used: immunoSEQ multiplex PCR; TCRdb lists only in-frame clones, some missing. The data contain approximately 200,000 clones, over 75% of them singletons. Germline values: CDR1 SGHAT, CDR2 FQNNGV. Trimming cost V 0 bases and J 15 bases, with 15 bases left between them. The CDR3 loop spans 13 amino acids. Sequences were obtained from peripheral blood. The chain has TRBV11-2 and TRBJ2-1; D possibly corresponds to TRBD2 (6 bases). The sequence derives from a human donor in a cohort sampled during active COVID-19. Here the CDR3 reads CASSLDRAGPGFF. DNA of the CDR3: TGTGCCAGCAGCTTAGATCGGGCGGGGCCCGGGTTCTTC. Together with reference TRBV11-2 and TRBJ2-1, the CDR3 gives the full variable domain: EAGVAQSPRYKIIEKRQSVAFWCNPISGHATLYWYQQILGQGPKLLIQFQNNGVVDDSQLPKDRFSAERLKGVDSTLKIQPAKLEDSAVYLCASSLDRAGPGFFGPGTRLTVL.